These T cell receptor beta chains were read from a single sample in a study of shared clonotypes between healthy human individuals. Clones were sequenced by immunoSEQ multiplex PCR, and TCRdb holds only the in-frame ones, with some missing. The sample shows a few hundred thousand clones, roughly 70% of them seen only once. The sample consisted of memory CD4+ T cells sorted from blood. The receptors were sampled from a man younger than 45 in good health. The CDR3 runs from the conserved cysteine through the conserved F or W.

>TRBJ2-2|TRBV19
CASKQRENTGELFF
>TRBJ2-2|TRBV2
CASSPQLRSTGELFF
>TRBJ1-2|TRBV27
CASSLWMGLGGYTF
>TRBJ2-1|TRBV2
CASSDWGGGANEQFF
>TRBJ2-1|TRBV7-9
CASSSTSGRDEQFF
>TRBJ1-2|TRBV5-4
CASSSANGNYGYTF
>TRBJ1-2|TRBV6-1
CASSSRTGNGYTF
>TRBJ2-5|TRBV2
CASSGQISWETQYF
>TRBJ2-1|TRBV11-2
CASSIRTSGRVGSYNEQFF
>TRBJ2-7|TRBV2
CASSEANSLGRGGYEQYF
>TRBJ2-2|TRBV5-6
CASTSAGELFF
>TRBJ2-3|TRBV7-9
CASSDLFGGFGTDTQYF
>TRBJ2-3|TRBV5-1
CASSSVTGRDTQYF
>TRBJ2-7|TRBV10-3
CAISRDRGGGEQYF
>TRBJ2-7|TRBV4-2
CASSQDSGSPSYEQYF